What follows are 5 T cell receptor beta chains derived from one specimen sequenced in a study of T cell changes during pregnancy in multiple sclerosis. Only in-frame clones appear in the TCRdb table, and some are missing; sequencing was by immunoSEQ multiplex PCR. In the table there are fewer than 75,000 clones, about nine tenths of which are singletons. Sequences were derived from peripheral blood, sampled in the first trimester of pregnancy. The origin of the receptors is a female donor with multiple sclerosis, enrolled in a pregnancy study.

J is TRBJ2-5 and V is TRBV19, with 9 bases that match TRBD2. This CDR3 is 14 amino acids long. Germline CDR1 and CDR2: LNHDA and SQIVND (reference sequence). Trimming at V came to 6 bases and at J to 4 bases, leaving 6 bases not matched to a gene. The CDR3 DNA sequence: TGTGCCAGTAGACCAGCGGGGGGAGGAGAGACCCAGTACTTC. It specifies CASRPAGGGETQYF.

The J gene is TRBJ2-6, the V gene TRBV2; D not certain. Germline values: CDR1 SNHLY, CDR2 FYNNEI. Trimming stripped 11 bases from V and 0 bases from J, with 20 bases between. The CDR3 totals 17 residues. The CDR3 nucleotides read TGTGCCTTCCAGAAGTCCAGCGTTACCTCTGGGGCCAACGTCCTGACTTTC. Translated: CAFQKSSVTSGANVLTF. The complete variable domain, with remaining parts taken from reference TRBV2 and TRBJ2-6, reads EPEVTQTPSHQVTQMGQEVILRCVPISNHLYFYWYRQILGQKVEFLVSFYNNEISEKSEIFDDQFSVERPDGSNFTLKIRSTKLEDSAMYFCAFQKSSVTSGANVLTFGAGSRLTVL.

This clone was seen more than once but under ten times. J is TRBJ1-2 and V is TRBV9; no definite D call. V was shortened by 0 bases and J by 4 bases, with 13 bases between the two germline ends. Germline CDR1 SGDLS, CDR2 YYNGEE. This CDR3 region has 15 residues. The DNA of the CDR3 is TGTGCCAGCAGCGTAGTGGGAGACCCAACCTATGGCTACACCTTC. Amino acids: CASSVVGDPTYGYTF.

Of note for this clone: Other nucleotide sequences from this sample produce the same CDR3. The rearrangement links TRBV25-1 to TRBJ2-1, with D possibly matching TRBD2 (5 bases). The CDR3 is 11 amino acids. Germline assignment: CDR1 MGHDK and CDR2 SYGVNS. Deletions cut 3 bases from V and 13 bases from J, with 10 bases between. The CDR3 protein is CASSEVGVQFF. CDR3 DNA sequence: TGTGCCAGCAGTGAGGTGGGAGTACAGTTCTTC. The entire variable domain, with the rest obtained from reference TRBV25-1 and TRBJ2-1, is as follows: EADIYQTPRYLVIGTGKKITLECSQTMGHDKMYWYQQDPGMELHLIHYSYGVNSTEKGDLSSESTVSRIRTEHFPLTLESARPSHTSQYLCASSEVGVQFFGPGTRLTVL.

The J gene is TRBJ2-7, the V gene TRBV5-1, with D possibly TRBD2 on 5 matching bases. The germline gives CDR1 SGHRS, CDR2 YFSETQ. V lost 4 bases and J lost 4, with 15 bases in between. The CDR3 is 14 residues long. In DNA, the CDR3 is TGCGCCAGCAGCCTGGCTTACGGACTTTACGAGCAGTACTTC. It encodes CASSLAYGLYEQYF.